This T cell receptor (beta chain) was recorded in a study of T cell responses to AZD1222 COVID-19 vaccine. Study-wide points: Spike-spanning, vaccine-associated CD4 TCRs were dominant at 160-218 and 743-854. Spike-specific TCR breadth and depth were elevated following two AZD1222 doses. Nearly half of unique spike-specific TCRs reportedly avoided B.1.351 and B.1.1.7 mutated regions.

As concerns this clone: Its antigen is currently unknown.

Repertoires were generated with immunoSEQ multiplex PCR, while TCRdb's copy carries only in-frame clones and drops some. The sample holds about 82,000 clones, about nine tenths seen once. The CDR3 contains 16 residues. V was trimmed by 4 bases and J by 1 base, leaving 17 bases between them. The germline CDR1 and CDR2 sequences are KGHSH and LQKENI. The chain has TRBV18 and TRBJ2-7, with a possible D match to TRBD2 (5 bases). The origin of this receptor is an adult who received the AZD1222 COVID-19 vaccine. The input for sequencing was peripheral blood, taken 28 days after the second AZD1222 dose. The CDR3 region has the DNA TGTGCCAGCTCACAAAACTCCGGGGAGTTATCCTACGAGCAGTACTTC. It yields the protein CASSQNSGELSYEQYF.